This T cell receptor beta chain was sequenced in a study of beta chain features in type 1 diabetes. Germline CDR1 SGDLS, CDR2 YYNGEE. The CDR3 contains 15 residues. V lost 4 bases and J lost 0, with 8 bases in between. This clone showed up just a few times. Expressed TCRB transcripts were sequenced because the entire RNA isolate underwent reverse transcription. This table comes from immunoSEQ multiplex PCR, and its TCRdb copy is limited to in-frame clones, with some not included. The sample carries about 290,000 clones, around 7.8% recorded once. This receptor was taken from a woman aged 18-35 years in good health. The sequenced material came from central memory CD4+ T cells from blood. The J gene is TRBJ1-6, the V gene TRBV9; D gene unclear. This CDR3 is CASSQSSSYNSPLHF. CDR3 nucleotides: TGTGCCAGCAGCCAATCGAGCTCCTATAATTCACCCCTCCACTTT.